This TCR beta chain was identified in a study of response to subunit inactivated influenza vaccine. Study outcomes and limitations: The authors suggested that every seasonal influenza vaccination recruits few new T cells.

The CDR3 extends over 15 amino acids. Germline CDR1 SEHNR, CDR2 FQNEAQ (reference sequence). Trimming took off 9 bases at V and 10 bases at J, with 27 bases between the two ends. About this clonotype itself: Its specificity is unknown.

MiXCR was run by TCRdb on the RT-PCR reads, yielding one entry per CDR3 protein. The sample lists a few hundred thousand distinct CDR3 sequences; 7.2% were seen once. The source is a man between 50 and 75 years old who received an inactivated influenza vaccine. The chain is built from TRBV7-9 and TRBJ1-1, with TRBD1 as a possible D gene (5 bases). The input for sequencing was PBMCs from blood, taken 23 months after vaccination. The CDR3 bases are TGTGCCAGTCAATCCGAAAACCGAGGGCCGAGGGGAGCTTTCTTT. This encodes CASQSENRGPRGAFF.